The 30 T cell receptor beta chains presented below share a single source sample, sequenced in a study of CD8+CD57+ T cells in acquired aplastic anemia. Genomic DNA constituted the template upon which TCR beta VDJ and CDR3 profiling was performed. Via MiXCR, TCRdb re-called the reads, giving one row per CDR3 protein. The table lists some 140,000 distinct CDR3 sequences, around 41% of them singletons. Input material: sorted CD4+, CD8+, or CD8+CD57+ T cells (not recorded which) from PBMCs. These receptors came from a human donor in good health, serving as a control.

Of note for this clonotype: A much larger clone lies a single base off, so this may be a read error. The chain uses TRBV10-3 and TRBJ1-1, with a weak D call TRBD1 (6 bases). The CDR3 is 14 amino acids. Germline CDR1 is ENHRY and CDR2 is SYGVKD. The CDR3 loop reads CPSSWAGANTEAFF. CDR3 bases: TGTCCCAGCAGCTGGGCGGGGGCGAACACTGAAGCTTTCTTT.

This clonotype was detected ten times or more. The genes are TRBV12-3 or TRBV12-4 and TRBJ2-1; a weak D match, TRBD2 (6 bases). CDR3 length equals 16 residues. V was trimmed by 3 bases and J by 3 bases, leaving 15 bases between them. The CDR3, as DNA: TGTGCCAGCAGTTTGTTTCGGGGGACGATCTACAATGAGCAGTTCTTC. It translates to CASSLFRGTIYNEQFF.

This clonotype was seen repeatedly, ten times or more. V and J are TRBV4-2 and TRBJ1-3; weak D call: TRBD1 (6 bases). This CDR3 spans 14 amino acids. The V end was cut by 7 bases, the J end by 2 bases, with 12 bases between. Germline lookup yields CDR1 LGHNA and CDR2 YNFKEQ. The CDR3 DNA is TGTGCCAGCAAGAAACAGGGCACTGGAAACACCATATATTTT. This codes for CASKKQGTGNTIYF.

Points on this clonotype: Being one base from a much bigger clone, this may be a read error. The CDR3 end shows no conserved phenylalanine or tryptophan, and so a read error is likely. No DNA is shown, since the ends of the CDR3 on it are uncertain; the CDR3 is the one TCRdb lists. The chain carries TRBV2 and TRBJ1-1. Germline CDR1 and CDR2: SNHLY and FYNNEI. From its first to its last residue, the CDR3 has 9 amino acids. The CDR3 loop reads CASSDPPIL.

This clonotype was detected only a few times. The chain combines TRBV7-8 with TRBJ2-7; maybe TRBD2 (5 bases). This CDR3 region has 13 residues. Trimming removed 1 base from V and 5 bases from J, with 9 bases in between. In germline, CDR1 is SGHVS, CDR2 FQNEAQ. The CDR3 is CASSLGRPDEQYF. CDR3 bases: TGTGCCAGCAGCTTAGGGAGGCCCGACGAGCAGTACTTC.

This clonotype was detected ten times or more. The chain has TRBV20-1 and TRBJ1-1; D gene ambiguous. Germline CDR1 DFQATT, CDR2 SNEGSKA (reference sequence). Trimming took 1 base from V and 1 from J, leaving 10 bases between them. The CDR3 consists of 14 residues. The CDR3 protein is CSARVVHRNTEAFF. In DNA, the CDR3 is TGCAGTGCTAGAGTGGTGCACAGGAACACTGAAGCTTTCTTT.

In this sample, this clonotype turned up a few times. CDR3 amino acids: CASSISNGQPQHF. The CDR3 coding sequence is TGTGCCAGTAGTATATCCAACGGCCAGCCCCAGCATTTT. The chain is built from TRBV19 and TRBJ1-5; D is ambiguous. Per germline, CDR1 LNHDA and CDR2 SQIVND (reference sequence). V gave up 2 bases and J gave up 7 bases, with 9 bases separating them. CDR3 length: 13 residues.

This clonotype was detected ten times or more. As DNA, the CDR3 is TGCGCCAGCAGCGATGGATTCCAGGGTGCAACTAATGAAAAACTGTTTTTT. Protein: CASSDGFQGATNEKLFF. J is TRBJ1-4 and V is TRBV4-1; tentatively, D is TRBD1 (5 bases). CDR1 MGHRA and CDR2 YSYEKL come from the germline V gene. CDR3 length equals 17 residues. Deletions cut 5 bases from V and 0 bases from J, with 16 bases between.

V is TRBV6-1 and J is TRBJ2-1; D possibly corresponds to TRBD2 (6 bases). Trimming shortened V by 7 bases and J by 0 bases, and 10 bases separated the two germline ends. The germline CDR1 and CDR2 sequences are MNHNS and SASEGT. The CDR3 runs 14 residues. CDR3 coding DNA: TGTGCCAGCACTATGGACTACTCCTACAATGAGCAGTTCTTC. Translated, it gives CASTMDYSYNEQFF.

The rearrangement links TRBV24-1 to TRBJ2-1; 12 positions agree with TRBD2. The J segment lost 7 bases and the V segment lost 3 bases, leaving 6 bases of the junction unmatched. Per germline, CDR1 KGHDR and CDR2 SFDVKD. CDR3 length: 16 amino acids. The CDR3 region is CATSDRLAGVLNEQFF. In DNA, the CDR3 is TGTGCCACCAGTGATCGACTAGCGGGAGTACTTAATGAGCAGTTCTTC.

With regard to this clonotype: It may be a read error: a sequence one base away is much more abundant. As the CDR3 is not closed by the conserved phenylalanine or tryptophan, this likely results from a read error. The chain joins TRBV6-4 to TRBJ2-3; D may match TRBD1 or TRBD2 (7 bases each). Germline loops: CDR1 MRHNA, CDR2 SNTAGT. This CDR3 is 17 amino acids long. Trimming shortened V by 0 bases and J by 2 bases, and 15 bases separated the two germline ends. The CDR3 bases are TGTGCCAGCAGTGACTCCAGGGGGGGCTTCTACACAGATACGCAGTATCTT. It translates to CASSDSRGGFYTDTQYL.

This clonotype was seen a handful of times. This chain joins TRBV18 and TRBJ2-1; 14 bases match TRBD2. The germline V gene has CDR1 KGHSH and CDR2 LQKENI. With 2 bases clipped from V and 8 bases from J, the junction kept 2 bases outside the gene matches. This CDR3 has 15 residues. CDR3 DNA: TGTGCCAGCTCACCAGGACTAGCGGGGGGCGATGAGCAGTTCTTC. Encoded protein: CASSPGLAGGDEQFF.

On this clonotype: Since a much larger clone is just one base distant, this may be a read error. The genes are TRBV28 and TRBJ2-6; D is possibly TRBD2 (5 bases). The germline V gene encodes CDR1 MDHEN and CDR2 SYDVKM. The CDR3 totals 13 residues. V shed 5 bases and J shed 5 bases, with 7 bases lying between them. The CDR3 DNA reads TGTGCCAGCAGTAAGACTAGGGCCAACGTCCTGACTTTC. Protein product: CASSKTRANVLTF.

This rearrangement joins TRBV2 to TRBJ1-4, with no clear D. V shed 8 bases and J shed 4 bases, with 5 bases lying between them. This CDR3 is 11 amino acids long. In germline, CDR1 is SNHLY, CDR2 FYNNEI. The CDR3 nucleotides read TGTGCCAGCTACGGTAATGAAAAACTGTTTTTT. Translating gives CASYGNEKLFF.

This clonotype was seen repeatedly, ten times or more. J is TRBJ1-6 and V is TRBV6-1; D perhaps matches TRBD1 (5 bases). The CDR3 has 16 amino acids. Deletions cut 5 bases from V and 5 bases from J, with 16 bases between. Per the germline V gene, CDR1 is MNHNS and CDR2 is SASEGT. DNA for the CDR3: TGTGCCAGCAGTAAGAGGCGGGGACCGAATAATTCACCCCTCCACTTT. Translating it yields CASSKRRGPNNSPLHF.

This clonotype was detected ten times or more. CDR3 nucleotides: TGTGCCAGCAGACCTAGGAGGACCGGGGAGCTGTTTTTT. This sequence encodes CASRPRRTGELFF. This sequence joins TRBV7-8 and TRBJ2-2; TRBD2 is a possible D gene (5 bases). Trimming shortened V by 6 bases and J by 5 bases, and 10 bases separated the two germline ends. The CDR3 is 13 amino acids. Per the germline V gene, CDR1 is SGHVS and CDR2 is FQNEAQ.

This clonotype was counted only a few times. The genes are TRBV24-1 and TRBJ2-2; 8 bases match TRBD1. This CDR3 is built from 16 residues. The germline CDR1 and CDR2 sequences are KGHDR and SFDVKD. Trimming took 3 bases from V and 3 from J; bases not matched to a gene: 5. CDR3 loop: CATSDRDRGDTGELFF. The CDR3, as DNA: TGTGCCACCAGTGATCGAGACAGGGGCGACACCGGGGAGCTGTTTTTT.

This clonotype has a count of ten or more. The genes are TRBV24-1 and TRBJ1-1, with TRBD1 identical over 10 bases. V lost 4 bases to trimming and J lost 4 bases; unmatched junction nucleotides: 14. There are 18 residues in the CDR3. Germline V gene lookup returns CDR1 KGHDR and CDR2 SFDVKD. The CDR3 nucleotides are TGTGCCACCAGTGACCCCCCCCCGGGACAGGGGAACCTCACTGAAGCTTTCTTT. It encodes CATSDPPPGQGNLTEAFF.

The sample holds a few counts of this clonotype. This sequence may be a read error, since a much larger clone differs from it by one base. V and J are TRBV9 and TRBJ2-1; D call uncertain. The germline CDR1 and CDR2 sequences are SGDLS and YYNGEE. V was pared by 9 bases and J by 9 bases, with 22 bases between. The CDR3 has 14 residues. The CDR3 DNA reads as TGTGCCAACAGAGCCGACCTTCGGATTGGTGAGCAGTTCTTC. It translates to CANRADLRIGEQFF.

The chain recombines TRBV11-1 with TRBJ1-6; no reliable D call. Between the trimmed V and J ends, which lost 5 bases and 8 bases, there was a span of 19 bases. Germline CDR1 SGHAT, CDR2 FQDESV (reference sequence). The CDR3 sequence is 16 residues long. CDR3 amino acids: CASSDLRAGGDSPLHF. DNA for the CDR3: TGTGCCAGCAGCGACCTTCGGGCAGGAGGTGATTCACCCCTCCACTTT.

This clonotype was seen repeatedly, ten times or more. J is TRBJ2-1 and V is TRBV9; maybe TRBD2 (5 bases). The CDR3 loop spans 14 amino acids. CDR1 is SGDLS, CDR2 YYNGEE, per germline. V shed 2 bases and J shed 10 bases, with 16 bases lying between them. Here the CDR3 reads CASSVMVGVREQFF. The DNA for the CDR3 is TGTGCCAGCAGCGTGATGGTCGGGGTCCGGGAGCAGTTCTTC.

The gene calls are TRBV7-2 and TRBJ1-4; 10 positions match TRBD1. V was pared by 7 bases and J by 6 bases, with 5 bases of the junction left unmatched. The CDR3 has 14 amino acids. The V gene's germline CDR1 is SGHTA and CDR2 FQGNSA. The CDR3 sequence: CASKLGTGDEKLFF. In nucleotides, the CDR3 is TGTGCCAGCAAACTAGGGACAGGGGATGAAAAACTGTTTTTT.

The chain employs TRBV24-1 and TRBJ2-3; TRBD2 might be the D (7 bases). V gave up 4 bases and J gave up 3 bases, with 16 bases separating them. This CDR3 has 16 residues. Looked up from germline, CDR1 is KGHDR and CDR2 is SFDVKD. The CDR3 here is CATSETGAGATDTQYF. The CDR3 nucleotides are TGTGCCACCAGTGAAACCGGGGCGGGGGCTACAGATACGCAGTATTTT.

This clonotype was observed at least ten times. CDR3 sequence reads: CASSQGGSGRFNEQFF. CDR3 bases: TGTGCCAGCAGCCAAGGTGGTAGCGGGAGGTTCAATGAGCAGTTCTTC. V is TRBV4-2 and J is TRBJ2-1, with TRBD2 matching over 10 bases. There are 16 residues in the CDR3. Germline CDR1 reads LGHNA; CDR2 reads YNFKEQ. Losses at the gene ends were 1 base for V and 6 bases for J; bases not matched to a gene: 6.

The chain links TRBV24-1 to TRBJ2-3, with 8 bases fitting TRBD2. The ends lost 2 bases at V and 0 bases at J; junction bases unmatched: 6. Germline V gives CDR1 KGHDR, CDR2 SFDVKD. CDR3 length: 17 residues. CDR3 sequence (DNA): TGTGCCACCAGTGATTCTCGGACTAGCTGGAGCACAGATACGCAGTATTTT. Its translation is CATSDSRTSWSTDTQYF.

This clonotype was counted at least ten times. The V call is TRBV4-1, the J call TRBJ1-1; possible D gene TRBD1, 6 bases. The CDR3 covers 17 residues. Germline CDR1 reads MGHRA; CDR2 reads YSYEKL. The ends were cut back, 4 bases at V and 0 bases at J, with 18 bases in the middle. The CDR3 spells CASSRPTGYGVNTEAFF. The CDR3 DNA reads TGCGCCAGCAGCCGACCAACAGGGTACGGGGTGAACACTGAAGCTTTCTTT.

This chain uses TRBV19 with TRBJ1-2, with 7 bases lining up with TRBD1. Trimming cost V 8 bases and J 8 bases; bases outside gene matches: 8. The CDR3 contains 12 residues. Germline loops: CDR1 LNHDA, CDR2 SQIVND (reference sequence). In DNA form, the CDR3 reads TGTGCCAGTGCTTATCAGGGGGGCGGCTACACCTTC. It yields the protein CASAYQGGGYTF. Supplemented by reference TRBV19 and TRBJ1-2, the full variable domain reads DGGITQSPKYLFRKEGQNVTLSCEQNLNHDAMYWYRQDPGQGLRLIYYSQIVNDFQKGDIAEGYSVSREKKESFPLTVTSAQKNPTAFYLCASAYQGGGYTFGSGTRLTVV.

The V gene is TRBV24-1, the J gene TRBJ2-2; 7 positions match TRBD1. The junction had 3 bases not matched to a gene; V was cut back by 5 bases and J by 1 base. This CDR3 has 15 amino acids. Germline CDR1 KGHDR, CDR2 SFDVKD. The CDR3 DNA is TGTGCCACCAGTGCCAGGACAGGGAACACCGGGGAGCTGTTTTTT. It yields the protein CATSARTGNTGELFF.

This clonotype was seen a single time. The chain couples TRBV7-9 to TRBJ2-5; the match to TRBD1 covers 9 bases. The CDR3 has 14 residues. Germline trimming cut 3 bases from V and 2 bases from J; bases unmatched to any gene: 1. Germline V gives CDR1 SEHNR, CDR2 FQNEAQ (reference sequence). The CDR3 DNA follows: TGTGCCAGCAGCTTCGGACAGGGGCAAGAGACCCAGTACTTC. Its protein is CASSFGQGQETQYF.

This clonotype was found once. J is TRBJ1-5 and V is TRBV10-3, with 9 positions matching TRBD1. The ends lost 3 bases at V and 7 bases at J; junction bases unmatched: 13. CDR1 is ENHRY and CDR2 is SYGVKD in the germline V gene. The CDR3 length is 17 residues. CDR3 protein: CAISDSAGQGVRQPQHF. The DNA for the CDR3 is TGTGCCATCAGTGACTCCGCGGGACAGGGTGTGCGCCAGCCCCAGCATTTT.